The rows below give T cell receptor beta chains drawn from one sample of a study of shared clonotypes between healthy human individuals. TCRdb's table, derived via immunoSEQ multiplex PCR, lists solely in-frame clones and lacks some. Of some 2 million clones in the sample, 90% to 95% are singletons; the top ten hold roughly 0.13%. Specimen: naive CD4+ T cells sorted from blood. The receptors were sampled from a man aged 18 to 35 in good health. The CDR3 runs from the conserved cysteine through the conserved F or W. Each record gives: J gene, D gene, V gene, clone size, CDR3 DNA, CDR3 protein. D genes are given only for firm matches. Clone size is stated in some rows and not others, as once, few, many or a class when expanded.

J: TRBJ2-1; D: NA; V: TRBV2; size: NA; DNA: TGTGCCAGCAGTGGCGGGGTAGAGCAGTTCTTC; CDR3: CASSGGVEQFF
J: TRBJ1-2; D: NA; V: TRBV6-5; size: once; DNA: TGTGCCAGCAGTTACAGCCAGGGACCCTATGGCTACACCTTC; CDR3: CASSYSQGPYGYTF
J: TRBJ2-7; D: TRBD2; V: TRBV10-1; size: NA; DNA: TGCGCCAGCAGTGAGTCTAGCGGGGTAGCCTACGAGCAGTACTTC; CDR3: CASSESSGVAYEQYF
J: TRBJ2-3; D: TRBD2; V: TRBV10-3; size: NA; DNA: TGTGCCATCAGTCCGGGACTAGCTAGCACAGATACGCAGTATTTT; CDR3: CAISPGLASTDTQYF
J: TRBJ1-6; D: NA; V: TRBV27; size: NA; DNA: TGTGCCAGCAGTTTTGGCCCCTCTTCACCCCTCCACTTT; CDR3: CASSFGPSSPLHF
J: TRBJ2-3; D: NA; V: TRBV7-9; size: NA; DNA: TGTGCCAGCAGCTTCGGCCTGTCCACAGATACGCAGTATTTT; CDR3: CASSFGLSTDTQYF
J: TRBJ2-5; D: TRBD2; V: TRBV19; size: NA; DNA: TGTGCCAGTAGTAGCGGGGGGTTCCCACAAGAGACCCAGTACTTC; CDR3: CASSSGGFPQETQYF
J: TRBJ2-5; D: TRBD2; V: TRBV9; size: NA; DNA: TGTGCCAGCAGCGTAGGAACTAGCGGGGGGGCTGAGACCCAGTACTTC; CDR3: CASSVGTSGGAETQYF
J: TRBJ2-7; D: TRBD1; V: TRBV6-1; size: NA; DNA: TGTGCCAGCAATAAATCAGGGGGTCAAGGATACGAGCAGTACTTC; CDR3: CASNKSGGQGYEQYF
J: TRBJ1-6; D: NA; V: TRBV7-2; size: NA; DNA: TGCGCCAGCAGCCCCGGACAGAACTATAATTCACCCCTCCACTTT; CDR3: CASSPGQNYNSPLHF
J: TRBJ1-1; D: NA; V: TRBV7-8; size: NA; DNA: TGTGCCAGCAGCCTAGGGCCCGCCCAGAACACTGAAGCTTTCTTT; CDR3: CASSLGPAQNTEAFF
J: TRBJ2-3; D: TRBD2; V: TRBV11-2; size: NA; DNA: TGTGCCAGCAGCTTAGTAGCGGGGGCCCTCACAGATACGCAGTATTTT; CDR3: CASSLVAGALTDTQYF
J: TRBJ2-3; D: TRBD1; V: TRBV5-6; size: NA; DNA: TGTGCCAGCAGCTTTCGTCGACAGGGTGAAGATACGCAGTATTTT; CDR3: CASSFRRQGEDTQYF
J: TRBJ1-1; D: NA; V: TRBV30; size: NA; DNA: TGTGCCTGGAGTGTAGAGGTTGAAGCTTTCTTT; CDR3: CAWSVEVEAFF
J: TRBJ2-3; D: NA; V: TRBV12-5; size: NA; DNA: TGTGCTAGTGGTTTGGCGACCGACGGTACGCAGTATTTT; CDR3: CASGLATDGTQYF
J: TRBJ2-7; D: TRBD1; V: TRBV18; size: once; DNA: TGTGCCAGCTCACCAACCGGGACAGGGGGAGCATACGAGCAGTACTTC; CDR3: CASSPTGTGGAYEQYF
J: TRBJ2-2; D: NA; V: TRBV5-1; size: NA; DNA: TGCGCCAGCAGTTTAGCGGTGACGAACACCGGGGAGCTGTTTTTT; CDR3: CASSLAVTNTGELFF
J: TRBJ1-4; D: NA; V: TRBV4-1; size: NA; DNA: TGCGCCAGCAGCCCCCGGGCAGGTAATGAAAAACTGTTTTTT; CDR3: CASSPRAGNEKLFF
J: TRBJ1-3; D: NA; V: TRBV10-3; size: NA; DNA: TGTGCCTCTTCAATCGCCATGAACTCTGGAAACACCATATATTTT; CDR3: CASSIAMNSGNTIYF
J: TRBJ2-1; D: NA; V: TRBV7-9; size: NA; DNA: TGTGCCAGCAGCTTAGTCCGTGCCGGTGAGCAGTTCTTC; CDR3: CASSLVRAGEQFF
J: TRBJ1-6; D: NA; V: TRBV6-1; size: NA; DNA: TGTGCCAGCAGTGACAGTTATAATTCACCCCTCCACTTT; CDR3: CASSDSYNSPLHF
J: TRBJ2-7; D: NA; V: TRBV7-9; size: NA; DNA: TGTGCCAGCAGCTTACCCAACAGGGATTGGGGCGAGCAGTACTTC; CDR3: CASSLPNRDWGEQYF
J: TRBJ1-2; D: NA; V: TRBV5-6; size: NA; DNA: TGTGCCAGCAGCCCGAGGAGGTGGGGACCCTATGGCTACACCTTC; CDR3: CASSPRRWGPYGYTF
J: TRBJ2-7; D: TRBD1; V: TRBV29-1; size: NA; DNA: TGCAGCGGAAGGACAGGACCCTCCTACGAGCAGTACTTC; CDR3: CSGRTGPSYEQYF
J: TRBJ1-2; D: TRBD1; V: TRBV6-4; size: once; DNA: TGTGCCAGCAGTGAGACAGGGGGCGGCGGCTACACCTTC; CDR3: CASSETGGGGYTF
J: TRBJ1-1; D: NA; V: TRBV6-1; size: NA; DNA: TGTGCCAGCAGTACAGGGATAGGGCGAGCTTTCTTT; CDR3: CASSTGIGRAFF
J: TRBJ1-1; D: NA; V: TRBV30; size: NA; DNA: TGTGCCTGGAGTGTAGGGGGGGCGGTTGAAGCTTTCTTT; CDR3: CAWSVGGAVEAFF
J: TRBJ2-5; D: NA; V: TRBV5-6; size: NA; DNA: TGTGCCAGCAGCTTTCGGCAGGGAGAAGAGACCCAGTACTTC; CDR3: CASSFRQGEETQYF
J: TRBJ1-6; D: NA; V: TRBV5-1; size: NA; DNA: TGCGCCAGCAGCTTGGGACAGGAACTCTATAATTCACCCCTCCACTTT; CDR3: CASSLGQELYNSPLHF
J: TRBJ2-7; D: TRBD2; V: TRBV6-5; size: NA; DNA: TGTGCCAGCGGCAAGGGTCTAGCGGAGGGTTACGAGCAGTACTTC; CDR3: CASGKGLAEGYEQYF
J: TRBJ2-5; D: TRBD2; V: TRBV5-1; size: NA; DNA: TGCGCCAGCAGCTCTGGACTAGCGCAAGAGACCCAGTACTTC; CDR3: CASSSGLAQETQYF
J: TRBJ2-7; D: NA; V: TRBV7-9; size: NA; DNA: TGTGCCAGCAGCTTCGCAGGGAACTACTACGAGCAGTACTTC; CDR3: CASSFAGNYYEQYF
J: TRBJ1-1; D: TRBD1; V: TRBV6-5; size: NA; DNA: TGTGCCAGCAGACGCGACGCACAGGGGGCGTCTGAAGCTTTCTTT; CDR3: CASRRDAQGASEAFF
J: TRBJ2-2; D: NA; V: TRBV4-1; size: NA; DNA: TGCGCCAGCAGCCAAGCGCTCATTCTGGGCACCGGGGAGCTGTTTTTT; CDR3: CASSQALILGTGELFF
J: TRBJ1-2; D: TRBD1; V: TRBV28; size: NA; DNA: TGTGCCAGCAGACCGACAGGGGACTATGGCTACACCTTC; CDR3: CASRPTGDYGYTF
J: TRBJ1-1; D: NA; V: TRBV10-2; size: NA; DNA: TGCGCCAGCAGTGAGCAGTTTTCTACCACTGAAGCTTTCTTT; CDR3: CASSEQFSTTEAFF
J: TRBJ2-5; D: TRBD2; V: TRBV4-1; size: NA; DNA: TGCGCCAGCAGCCAAGTTACCCTCAGCGGGAGTGAGACCCAGTACTTC; CDR3: CASSQVTLSGSETQYF
J: TRBJ2-5; D: TRBD2; V: TRBV25-1; size: NA; DNA: TGTGCCAGCAGTGAATCAGGGCGGGGGGAGACCCAGTACTTC; CDR3: CASSESGRGETQYF
J: TRBJ2-2; D: NA; V: TRBV7-9; size: NA; DNA: TGTGCCAGCAGCCTCGGCGACACCGGGGAGCTGTTTTTT; CDR3: CASSLGDTGELFF
J: TRBJ2-5; D: NA; V: TRBV4-1; size: NA; DNA: TGCGCCAGCAGCCCCGCAGGGATAGGCCAAGAGACCCAGTACTTC; CDR3: CASSPAGIGQETQYF
J: TRBJ2-3; D: TRBD2; V: TRBV7-2; size: NA; DNA: TGTGCCAGCAGCTCCAGAGCGGGGGGGCCAATAGATACGCAGTATTTT; CDR3: CASSSRAGGPIDTQYF
J: TRBJ1-2; D: TRBD1; V: TRBV27; size: NA; DNA: TGTGCCAGCAGTTCCCCGGGACAGGGCTTCTATGGCTACACCTTC; CDR3: CASSSPGQGFYGYTF
J: TRBJ2-3; D: NA; V: TRBV6-1; size: NA; DNA: TGTGCCAGCAGTGAGCGGGGCCCAGATACGCAGTATTTT; CDR3: CASSERGPDTQYF
J: TRBJ2-1; D: TRBD2; V: TRBV7-8; size: NA; DNA: TGTGCCGTGACGCCAGCGGGAGGGCCAGGGGAGCAGTTCTTC; CDR3: CAVTPAGGPGEQFF
J: TRBJ1-2; D: TRBD1; V: TRBV4-3; size: NA; DNA: TGCGCCAGCAGCCCTGGGGGGGACAGAGGAGCCTATGGCTACACCTTC; CDR3: CASSPGGDRGAYGYTF